These T cell receptor beta chains were read from a single sample in a study. TCRdb re-analysed the 5' RACE reads in MiXCR, keeping a single row per CDR3 protein. The data contain about 54,000 distinct CDR3 sequences, 17% of them singletons. Input material: naive CD4+ T cells sorted from blood. Receptors originate from a female donor with breast cancer. The CDR3 runs from the conserved cysteine through the conserved F or W. Each record gives: J gene, V gene, clone size, D gene, CDR3 protein, CDR3 DNA. The D gene is left open where the match is weak. For some rows the clone size is stated as once, few or many, or as a class when expanded; others skip it.

TRBJ2-5,TRBV20-1,many,NA,CSATNVETQYF,TGCAGTGCGACGAATGTGGAGACCCAGTACTTC
TRBJ2-2,TRBV5-1,NA,TRBD1,CASSLSSGTGRTGELFF,TGCGCCAGCAGCTTATCGTCCGGGACAGGGCGCACCGGGGAGCTGTTTTTT
TRBJ2-2,TRBV12-3/TRBV12-4,NA,NA,CASTPGPGTGELFF,TGTGCCAGCACCCCGGGACCCGGGACCGGGGAGCTGTTTTTT
TRBJ2-1,TRBV5-1,many,NA,CASSLSRTVSLPNEQFF,TGCGCCAGCAGCTTGTCTCGGACAGTTTCTCTCCCCAATGAGCAGTTCTTC
TRBJ2-1,TRBV12-3/TRBV12-4,NA,NA,CASSDYSYNEQFF,TGTGCCAGCAGTGATTACTCCTACAATGAGCAGTTCTTC
TRBJ2-7,TRBV6-2/TRBV6-3,many,NA,CASSPRGASSYEQYF,TGTGCCAGCAGCCCTCGCGGGGCATCCTCCTACGAGCAGTACTTC
TRBJ2-1,TRBV20-1,NA,TRBD1,CSAPGGNEQFF,TGCAGTGCCCCAGGGGGCAATGAGCAGTTCTTC
TRBJ2-3,TRBV20-1,many,NA,CSASPGDGADTQYF,TGCAGTGCTAGTCCCGGGGATGGCGCAGATACGCAGTATTTT
TRBJ1-2,TRBV4-1,NA,TRBD1,CASSQDPGQGARGYTF,TGCGCCAGCAGCCAAGATCCGGGACAGGGGGCGCGAGGCTACACCTTC
TRBJ1-1,TRBV28,few,NA,CASSLARFGTEAFF,TGTGCCAGCAGTTTGGCAAGGTTTGGCACTGAAGCTTTCTTT
TRBJ1-5,TRBV28,NA,TRBD1,CASSTRQGGNQHF,TGTGCCAGCAGTACCCGACAGGGGGGGAACCAGCATTTT
TRBJ2-5,TRBV5-1,few,TRBD2,CASSLDQGLAGETQYF,TGCGCCAGCAGCTTGGACCAGGGACTAGCGGGAGAGACCCAGTACTTC
TRBJ2-7,TRBV20-1,many,TRBD1,CSARPRTGLHYEQYF,TGCAGTGCTAGACCCCGGACAGGTTTACACTACGAGCAGTACTTC
TRBJ2-1,TRBV20-1,few,TRBD1,CSAKTGTEAEQFF,TGCAGTGCTAAGACCGGGACAGAGGCTGAGCAGTTCTTC
TRBJ2-2,TRBV5-1,NA,NA,CASSSAGQSGELFF,TGCGCCAGCAGCTCGGCTGGACAGTCCGGGGAGCTGTTTTTT
TRBJ2-3,TRBV29-1,many,TRBD2,CSVEPAGATDTQYF,TGCAGCGTTGAACCCGCGGGAGCTACAGATACGCAGTATTTT
TRBJ2-5,TRBV6-5,many,NA,CASSSPDKNQETQYF,TGTGCCAGCAGCTCCCCGGACAAAAACCAAGAGACCCAGTACTTC
TRBJ1-4,TRBV10-3,few,TRBD1,CVISESMTGDEKLFF,TGTGTCATCAGTGAGTCGATGACAGGGGATGAAAAACTGTTTTTT
TRBJ2-7,TRBV29-1,many,TRBD2,CSVKGLAGYEQYF,TGCAGCGTTAAAGGACTAGCGGGTTACGAGCAGTACTTC
TRBJ2-5,TRBV9,many,NA,CASSVLAAQETQYF,TGTGCCAGCAGCGTGCTCGCTGCGCAAGAGACCCAGTACTTC
TRBJ1-2,TRBV7-2,many,NA,CASSLDTAYGYTF,TGTGCCAGCAGCTTAGATACAGCCTATGGCTACACCTTC
TRBJ2-2,TRBV9,many,NA,CASSVVGDTGELFF,TGTGCCAGCAGCGTAGTGGGGGACACCGGGGAGCTGTTTTTT
TRBJ1-6,TRBV25-1,few,NA,CASSEWGRGGDSPLHF,TGTGCCAGCAGTGAATGGGGCAGGGGAGGAGATTCACCCCTCCACTTT
TRBJ2-7,TRBV5-1,few,TRBD1,CASSHGTGGNYEQYF,TGCGCCAGCAGCCACGGGACAGGGGGGAACTACGAGCAGTACTTC
TRBJ1-4,TRBV5-1,NA,NA,CASSLEGSGNEKLFF,TGCGCCAGCAGCTTGGAAGGGTCGGGTAATGAAAAACTGTTTTTT
TRBJ1-6,TRBV3-1,NA,NA,CASSQEGSPLHF,TGTGCCAGCAGCCAGGAAGGGTCACCCCTCCACTTT
TRBJ1-6,TRBV11-2,NA,NA,CASSLKSSYNSPLHF,TGTGCCAGCAGCTTAAAGAGCTCCTATAATTCACCCCTCCACTTT
TRBJ1-6,TRBV4-3,NA,NA,CASSHGNNSPLHF,TGCGCCAGCAGCCATGGAAATAATTCACCCCTCCACTTT
TRBJ1-6,TRBV25-1,few,TRBD1,CASSGGQNYSPLHF,TGTGCCAGCAGTGGGGGACAGAACTATTCACCCCTCCACTTT